These 26 T cell receptor beta chains were sequenced from one sample in a study of T cell clonality in common variable immunodeficiency. The method was immunoSEQ multiplex PCR; TCRdb's version includes in-frame clones alone and lacks a portion of them. The profile covers under 65,000 clones, none occurring a single time. Sequencing input: peripheral blood mononuclear cells. These receptors all come from a person between 18 and 70 years old in good health.

This clone was found many times. Read sequence stops 3 residues before the CDR3 end, and the germline J gene provides the missing end. The J gene is TRBJ1-2, the V gene TRBV20-1; 10 positions agree with TRBD1. V was pared by 8 bases and J by 6 bases, with 6 bases of the junction left unmatched. From germline, CDR1 is DFQATT and CDR2 SNEGSKA (reference sequence). The CDR3 extends over 12 amino acids. The CDR3 loop reads CSPTGGLNGYTF. CDR3 bases read: TGCAGTCCGACAGGGGGCCTTAATGGC.

At least ten counts were recorded for this clone. The read ends 3 residues before the CDR3 terminus; that terminus is restored from the germline J gene. The rearrangement uses TRBV20-1 and TRBJ1-5, with 7 bases lining up with TRBD1. Trimming cost V 0 bases and J 6 bases; bases outside gene matches: 5. Germline CDR1 and CDR2: DFQATT and SNEGSKA (reference sequence). This CDR3 is 14 amino acids long. The sequenced part of the CDR3 DNA is TGCAGTGCTAGAGATGGACAGGTAGGTCAGCCC. It specifies CSARDGQVGQP. In full, the CDR3 is CSARDGQVGQPQHF.

This clone occurred many times. The read stops 3 residues short of the end of the CDR3; the missing end is completed from the germline J gene. The chain has TRBV18 and TRBJ1-1; 8 nucleotides line up with TRBD1. CDR1 is KGHSH, CDR2 LQKENI, per germline. Losses at the gene ends were 6 bases for V and 4 bases for J; bases not matched to a gene: 7. The CDR3 runs 14 residues. CDR3 bases read: TGTGCCAGCTCGCTTGGACAGGGAGGCACTGAA. This translates into CASSLGQGGTE. The complete CDR3 protein is CASSLGQGGTEAFF.

This clone was counted ten times or more. The read stops 3 residues short of the end of the CDR3; the missing end is completed from the germline J gene. Other DNA sequences in the same sample also yield this CDR3. The rearrangement links TRBV19 to TRBJ1-1, with no clear D. This CDR3 is 13 amino acids long. The V gene's germline CDR1 is LNHDA and CDR2 SQIVND (reference sequence). Trimming stripped 2 bases from V and 0 bases from J, with 4 bases between. This chain's CDR3 is CASSISVNTEAFF. The CDR3 bases that were read are TGTGCCAGTAGTATATCTGTGAACACTGAA.

In this sample, this clone turned up many times. The read finishes 3 residues shy of the CDR3 end, and the germline J gene is used to complete it. The chain carries TRBV6-2 or TRBV6-3 and TRBJ2-2, with a possible D match to TRBD1 (5 bases). The CDR3 runs 14 residues. V shed 10 bases and J shed 4 bases, with 16 bases lying between them. Germline V lookup: CDR1 MNHEY, CDR2 SVGEGT. CDR3 DNA, as far as it was read: TGTGCCACCTGCCTCAGGGCAGCCACCGGGGAG. It codes for CATCLRAATGE. The whole CDR3 protein reads CATCLRAATGELFF.

This clone was picked up many times. With the read ending 3 residues before the CDR3 end, the germline J gene is used to fill in that end. This chain joins TRBV20-1 and TRBJ1-2; 12 nucleotides agree with TRBD1. CDR1 and CDR2 from the germline V gene are DFQATT and SNEGSKA (reference sequence). CDR3 length: 14 amino acids. With 3 bases clipped from V and 7 bases from J, the junction kept 6 bases outside the gene matches. CDR3 DNA (partial): TGCAGTGCTAGTGAGGGACAGGGGGCAGGTGGC. This codes for CSASEGQGAGG. The CDR3 in its entirety is CSASEGQGAGGYTF.

With regard to this clone: The read comes to an end 3 residues before the CDR3 does, leaving the germline J gene to fill in the end. This chain uses TRBV7-2 with TRBJ1-2; D is ambiguous. The length of the CDR3 is 12 residues. Looked up from germline, CDR1 is SGHTA and CDR2 is FQGNSA. CDR3: CASSLDADTYTF. The DNA read from the CDR3 is TGTGCCAGCAGCTTAGACGCAGATACC.

This clone came up many times. The sequence runs out 3 residues before the end of the CDR3; the remainder is reconstructed from the germline J gene. V usage is TRBV5-6 and J usage is TRBJ2-5; D not certain. The length of the CDR3 is 13 residues. V lost 7 bases, J lost 5 bases, and 15 bases lay in between. Per the germline V gene, CDR1 is SGHDT and CDR2 is YYEEEE. Partial CDR3 DNA: TGTGCCAGCCACGAGCCTTATCTGGAGACC. Its translation is CASHEPYLET. In full, the CDR3 reads CASHEPYLETQYF. The whole variable domain, remainder taken from reference TRBV5-6 and TRBJ2-5, is DAGVTQSPTHLIKTRGQQVTLRCSPKSGHDTVSWYQQALGQGPQFIFQYYEEEERQRGNFPDRFSGHQFPNYSSELNVNALLLGDSALYLCASHEPYLETQYFGPGTRLLVL.

This clone was seen at least ten times. The CDR3 end lies 3 residues beyond the end of the read and is filled in from the germline J gene. The chain uses TRBV7-2 and TRBJ1-2; TRBD1 aligns across 7 bases. The CDR3 loop spans 13 amino acids. Germline V gene sequence: CDR1 SGHTA, CDR2 FQGNSA. The ends lost 5 bases at V and 7 bases at J; junction bases unmatched: 7. The part of the CDR3 DNA that was read is TGTGCCAGCAGCCTGACAGGGTCAGGTGGC. This gives the protein CASSLTGSGG. The entire CDR3 is CASSLTGSGGYTF.

This clone has at least ten counts. The read is 3 residues too short to cover the CDR3 end, so that end is filled in from the germline J gene. The gene calls are TRBV5-6 and TRBJ2-7; D unclear. V lost 4 bases to trimming and J lost 1 base, with 9 bases between them. The length of the CDR3 is 13 residues. Germline CDR1 and CDR2: SGHDT and YYEEEE. The CDR3 loop reads CASSPGRSYEQYF. The DNA read from the CDR3 is TGTGCCAGCAGCCCCGGCAGGTCCTACGAG.

This clone was seen repeatedly, ten times or more. A read error may produce the germline difference seen at one junction end. The read ends 3 residues before the CDR3 terminus; that terminus is restored from the germline J gene. Distinct nucleotide sequences in the sample also encode this CDR3. V usage is TRBV5-1 and J usage is TRBJ1-3, with TRBD1 matching 7 bases. CDR1 is SGHRS and CDR2 is YFSETQ in the germline V gene. The CDR3 has 15 amino acids. The CDR3 loop reads CASSQGEVRGNTIYF. Incomplete CDR3 DNA: TGCGCCAGCAGCCAGGGGGAAGTAAGAGGAAACACG.

This clone was recorded many times. From the germline J gene comes the end of the CDR3, since the read stops 3 residues before it. The genes are TRBV20-1 and TRBJ2-2, with D possibly matching TRBD2 (6 bases). This CDR3 comprises 16 residues. The germline V gene encodes CDR1 DFQATT and CDR2 SNEGSKA (reference sequence). CDR3 sequence reads: CSARGRGSSYNSPLFF. The part of the CDR3 DNA that was read is TGCAGTGCTAGAGGTCGGGGGAGCTCCTATAATTCACCG.

This clone was counted many times. The CDR3 end is not reached by the read, which stops 3 residues before it; the germline J gene fills it in. The gene calls are TRBV20-1 and TRBJ2-3; TRBD1 matches 8 bases. This CDR3 has 14 residues. The V and J ends lost 2 bases and 4 bases, in that order; junction bases with no gene match: 5. Germline V gene data show CDR1 as DFQATT and CDR2 as SNEGSKA (reference sequence). The CDR3 spells CSARSRGRADTQYF. CDR3 bases read: TGCAGTGCTAGAAGCAGGGGGCGTGCAGATACG.

Many counts were recorded for this clone. Read coverage stops 3 residues before the CDR3 terminus; the germline J gene supplies the remainder. The J gene is TRBJ2-2, the V gene TRBV5-1; 15 bases are a match to TRBD2. V was pared by 4 bases and J by 0 bases, with 4 bases of the junction left unmatched. CDR3 length: 18 residues. Germline CDR1 SGHRS, CDR2 YFSETQ. Here the CDR3 reads CASSEWTSGGANTGELFF. Incomplete CDR3 DNA: TGCGCCAGCAGCGAATGGACTAGCGGGGGGGCGAACACCGGGGAG.

This clone was seen at least ten times. One end of the junction is discordant with germline, which a read error may explain. The read stops 3 residues short of the end of the CDR3; the missing end is completed from the germline J gene. J is TRBJ2-3 and V is TRBV4-2, with a weak D call TRBD2 (6 bases). CDR1 and CDR2 from the germline V gene are LGHNA and YNFKEQ. The CDR3 runs to 14 residues. The CDR3 region is CASSQNPGRDTQYF. The CDR3 bases that were read are TGCGCCAGCAGCCAAAATCCAGGGAGGGATACG.

This clone was recorded at least ten times. Sequencing ends 3 residues short of the CDR3 end; the germline J gene provides the rest. This chain joins TRBV7-2 and TRBJ2-5, with 7 positions matching TRBD1. With 0 bases clipped from V and 3 bases from J, the junction kept 4 bases outside the gene matches. CDR1 and CDR2 (germline): SGHTA, FQGNSA. The CDR3 covers 15 residues. Partial CDR3 DNA: TGTGCCAGCAGCTTAGCGCTTGGGACAGAAGAGACC. It translates to CASSLALGTEET. In full, the CDR3 reads CASSLALGTEETQYF.

Many counts were recorded for this clone. The read is 3 residues too short to cover the CDR3 end, so that end is filled in from the germline J gene. The rearrangement uses TRBV28 and TRBJ1-5, with D unresolved. From germline, CDR1 is MDHEN and CDR2 SYDVKM. The CDR3 length is 13 residues. V lost 4 bases and J 3 bases, leaving 7 bases between the germline ends. CDR3 residues: CASSYSPNQPQHF. The covered CDR3 bases are TGTGCCAGCAGTTACAGTCCCAATCAGCCC.

This clone was counted ten times or more. The missing CDR3 end, 3 residues past where the read stops, is filled in from the germline J gene. The chain has TRBV5-1 and TRBJ2-1, with 7 bases identical to TRBD2. CDR3 size: 15 residues. V trimming: 4 bases; J trimming: 0 bases; junction bases outside the gene matches: 4. Per the germline V gene, CDR1 is SGHRS and CDR2 is YFSETQ. The chain's CDR3 is CASSAGTNSYNEQFF. The sequenced CDR3 bases are TGCGCCAGCAGCGCCGGGACTAACTCCTACAATGAG.

In this sample, this clone turned up many times. With the read ending 3 residues before the CDR3 end, the germline J gene is used to fill in that end. The chain has TRBV7-2 and TRBJ2-5; D is possibly TRBD1 (5 bases). The CDR3 extends over 14 amino acids. V dropped 1 base and J dropped 3 bases, with 9 bases sitting between them. CDR1 and CDR2 (germline): SGHTA, FQGNSA. CDR3 residues: CASSLGTNKETQYF. The sequenced CDR3 bases are TGTGCCAGCAGCTTAGGGACAAACAAAGAGACC.

This clone has ten or more counts. The CDR3 is cut off 3 residues early in the read; its end comes from the germline J gene. The rearrangement links TRBV7-9 to TRBJ2-3; 11 nucleotides agree with TRBD2. V trimming: 4 bases; J trimming: 5 bases; junction bases outside the gene matches: 5. The germline gives CDR1 SEHNR, CDR2 FQNEAQ (reference sequence). This CDR3 contains 15 residues. The CDR3 bases that were read are TGTGCCAGCAGCTCACTAGCGGGAGTTGTAGATACG. This gives the protein CASSSLAGVVDT. The CDR3 as a whole reads CASSSLAGVVDTQYF. The full variable domain, its missing parts supplied by reference TRBV7-9 and TRBJ2-3, is DTGVSQNPRHKITKRGQNVTFRCDPISEHNRLYWYRQTLGQGPEFLTYFQNEAQLEKSRLLSDRFSAERPKGSFSTLEIQRTEQGDSAMYLCASSSLAGVVDTQYFGPGTRLTVL.

In this sample, this clone turned up many times. The missing CDR3 end, 3 residues past where the read stops, is filled in from the germline J gene. The V gene is TRBV7-2, the J gene TRBJ2-2; perhaps TRBD1 as D (6 bases). The germline V gene encodes CDR1 SGHTA and CDR2 FQGNSA. Trimming shortened V by 7 bases and J by 2 bases, and 11 bases separated the two germline ends. The CDR3 sequence is 14 residues long. The sequenced part of the CDR3 DNA is TGTGCCAGCATACAGGGAGCAAACACCGGGGAG. Translating it yields CASIQGANTGE. In full, the CDR3 is CASIQGANTGELFF.

This clone was observed at least ten times. The CDR3 goes on 3 residues after the read ends, and that part is filled in from the germline J gene. J is TRBJ1-4 and V is TRBV28; TRBD1 matches at 9 bases. From germline, CDR1 is MDHEN and CDR2 SYDVKM. The CDR3 sequence is 16 residues long. V was clipped by 3 bases and J by 7 bases; unmatched bases: 9. CDR3 DNA, as far as it was read: TGTGCCAGCAGTTTCCCTGAGGGGACAGGGACTGAAAAA. It encodes CASSFPEGTGTEK. Given in full, the CDR3 is CASSFPEGTGTEKLFF.

This clone was seen ten or more times. The read terminates 3 residues before the CDR3 end, so the remaining end is supplied by the germline J gene. The chain recombines TRBV10-3 with TRBJ1-2; no clear D. The ends were cut back, 0 bases at V and 0 bases at J, with 5 bases in the middle. Per the germline V gene, CDR1 is ENHRY and CDR2 is SYGVKD. This CDR3 spans 14 amino acids. CDR3 bases read: TGTGCCATCAGTGAGTCTCCAGCTAACTATGGC. Translating gives CAISESPANYG. The full CDR3 protein reads CAISESPANYGYTF.

This clone has a count of ten or more. The sequenced fragment ends 3 residues before the CDR3 boundary, so the rest is inferred from the germline J gene. The chain is built from TRBV4-1 and TRBJ2-1; TRBD2 matches at 7 bases. Germline trimming cut 0 bases from V and 4 bases from J; bases unmatched to any gene: 6. Per the germline V gene, CDR1 is MGHRA and CDR2 is YSYEKL. CDR3 length: 16 residues. The part of the CDR3 DNA that was read is TGCGCCAGCAGCCAAGAGGGGGGGAATATTTACAATGAG. It codes for CASSQEGGNIYNE. The whole CDR3 protein reads CASSQEGGNIYNEQFF.

In this sample, this clone turned up a few times. The CDR3 goes on 3 residues after the read ends, and that part is filled in from the germline J gene. The chain combines TRBV7-9 with TRBJ1-2; D call uncertain. CDR1 SEHNR and CDR2 FQNEAQ come from the germline V gene (reference sequence). The CDR3 loop spans 15 amino acids. The DNA read from the CDR3 is TGTGCCAGCAGCCTAGAATCGAGCGTATACGACGAC. Translating gives CASSLESSVYDD. From start to end, the CDR3 is CASSLESSVYDDYTF.

At least ten counts were recorded for this clone. The CDR3 end is not reached by the read, which stops 3 residues before it; the germline J gene fills it in. V is TRBV10-3 and J is TRBJ1-3, with D perhaps TRBD1 (6 bases). With 1 base removed from V and 0 bases from J, the gap between germline ends came to 13 bases. From germline, CDR1 is ENHRY and CDR2 SYGVKD. The CDR3 has 17 amino acids. CDR3 bases read: TGTGCCATCAGTGAGTTCTCTACAGGGAACTCTGGAAACACC. It specifies CAISEFSTGNSGNT. From start to end, the CDR3 is CAISEFSTGNSGNTIYF.